This T cell receptor (beta chain) was sequenced during a study of blood T cell repertoires in COVID-19 (dated by TCRdb to about 2020). Turning to the overall study: Collaborator samples came from the United States, Italy and Spain and covered acute and convalescent phases of COVID-19. The repertoires were released in a freely available public database intended as a resource for research on the immune response to SARS-CoV-2. The samples were drawn from the first 160 participants of the ongoing ImmuneRACE study and from 1,254 subjects provided by 6 global collaborators. The material from the prospective study consisted of cDNA or gDNA derived from T cells, B-cell-depleted T cells, or PBMCs. Subjects who had been exposed to COVID-19, were actively infected with it, or had recovered from it provided the deeply sampled blood TCRbeta repertoires that made up the dataset. The sample metadata nearly always contained a de-identified subject ID, COVID-19 status, age in years and sex. Where HLA class I and class II types were available, the types were taken from metadata supplied by the sample provider, not from assay-based typing. General study outcomes and caveats: Clinical and demographic metadata were provided uncurated, with the amount varying by source and participant.

Enrolling through a virtual design, the prospective study's participants ranged in age from roughly 18 to 100 years and lived across 20 to 30 United States geographic areas. In the prospective study, cohorts were assigned on the basis of participant-reported clinical history obtained from a screening survey and a study questionnaire. ImmuneRACE Cohort 3 recovered participants were defined by two consecutive negative NP/OP PCR tests, healthcare professional clearance, or symptom resolution. In the prospective study, whole blood, serum and a nasopharyngeal or oropharyngeal swab were collected from each participant by mobile phlebotomists. Participants in the prospective study had the option to provide additional blood draws and questionnaires over an approximately two-month period. Blood samples from the prospective study were shipped frozen or at room temperature prior to DNA extraction. About this clone itself: Its recognized antigen is unknown. The record has no base qualities; no much larger clone is one base away.

TCRbeta CDR3 regions were amplified from genomic DNA using the immunoSEQ Assay, a bias-controlled multiplex PCR. Per the original workflow: Nucleated cell counts per sample were estimated from amplification of reference gene primers within the assay. To quantify the absolute abundance of each unique TCRbeta CDR3 rearrangement, sequence reads were collapsed and filtered. Productive Simpson clonality was computed per sample as the square root of Simpson's diversity index over productive rearrangements. The immuneACCESS repertoire file appears here via TCRdb, limited to in-frame rearrangements. These files lack a portion of the clones; in checked studies, under half of the deficit traces to unresolved V genes, and the cause of the others is not known. That table is the source of V, J and clone size, and D and trimming were worked out from the DNA. The sample table lists fewer than 300,000 clones, 85% to 90% of them with a count of one. The top ten hold around 16% of the sample.

From the germline V gene, CDR1 is MRHNA and CDR2 is SNTAGT. Germline trimming amounts to 4 bases on V and 4 bases on J, with 1 as the count of junction bases outside the gene matches. CDR3 length: 14 amino acids, cysteine to phenylalanine. Only CDR3 DNA remains: 42 bases, in frame from the first base. The sequenced sample consisted of PBMCs or T cells enriched from blood (not recorded which). The V gene is TRBV6-4 and the J gene is TRBJ2-3; 11 central nucleotides agree with TRBD1. The sequence came from a man in his late teens or twenties who had recovered from COVID-19. The CDR3: CASSAGQGADTQYF. The sequenced DNA is TGTGCCAGCAGTGCGGGACAGGGGGCAGATACGCAGTATTTT.